This T cell receptor (beta chain) stems from a study of blood T cell repertoires in COVID-19. In the study overall: The United States, Italy and Spain supplied acute and convalescent COVID-19 samples.

Germline CDR1 and CDR2: ENHRY and SYGVKD. This CDR3 region has 17 residues. Trimming left V 8 bases short and J 5 bases short, with 27 bases between. Here immunoSEQ multiplex PCR was the method, and the copy in TCRdb shows in-frame clones only, minus some. The table has under 20,000 clones, around 84% seen once. V usage is TRBV10-3 and J usage is TRBJ1-2; D possibly corresponds to TRBD1 (5 bases). This receptor was identified in a human donor with active COVID-19. The donor label of this sample is uncertain. The specimen was peripheral blood. The CDR3 region has the DNA TGTGCCATCCATGGTGGCTCCGACCCCACCGGACAATATGGCTACACCTTC. This codes for CAIHGGSDPTGQYGYTF.